These 18 T cell receptor beta chains originate from one sample sequenced in a study of CD8 T cells in Susac syndrome (dated by TCRdb to about 2019). Libraries were built with the immunoSEQ multiplex PCR assay. RNA was extracted using the RNeasy kit, and roughly 0.5 to 1 microgram was reverse transcribed with random hexamers. TCRdb redid the processing of the public reads, applying fastp at Q25 and MiXCR, and retained in-frame beta chains. One record per CDR3 amino acid sequence lists the most common genes and DNA. The sample contains about 160,000 distinct CDR3 sequences, 90% to 95% of them found a single time. The top ten constitute approximately 0.075% of the sample. Sequencing used CD4+ T cells from PBMCs. The receptor source for this set is a human donor in good health.

The rearrangement uses TRBV28 and TRBJ2-6, with 7 nucleotides matching TRBD1. Germline CDR1 and CDR2: MDHEN and SYDVKM. The V segment lost 5 bases and the J segment 2 bases; nucleotides outside the gene matches: 12. The length of the CDR3 is 18 residues. CDR3 sequence (DNA): TGTGCCAGCAGTCCTTTTGGATTTACAGGGGCTGGGGCCAACGTCCTGACTTTC. Its protein is CASSPFGFTGAGANVLTF.

The chain employs TRBV6-5 and TRBJ2-7; TRBD1 matches at 7 bases. The CDR3 extends over 14 amino acids. The germline V gene has CDR1 MNHEY and CDR2 SVGAGI. With V trimmed by 5 bases and J by 0 bases, 4 bases remained unmatched. This chain's CDR3 is CASSTGTASYEQYF. The CDR3 DNA reads TGTGCCAGCAGTACCGGGACAGCCTCCTACGAGCAGTACTTC.

This chain links TRBV5-1 with TRBJ2-1; the match to TRBD2 covers 16 bases. The germline V gene has CDR1 SGHRS and CDR2 YFSETQ. The CDR3 totals 19 residues. Losses at the gene ends were 0 bases for V and 10 bases for J; bases not matched to a gene: 13. CDR3 region: CASSLEGLAGGPVLGEQFF. The CDR3 DNA reads TGCGCCAGCAGCTTGGAGGGACTAGCGGGAGGGCCAGTGTTGGGAGAGCAGTTCTTC. Full variable domain (rest looked up from reference TRBV5-1 and TRBJ2-1): KAGVTQTPRYLIKTRGQQVTLSCSPISGHRSVSWYQQTPGQGLQFLFEYFSETQRNKGNFPGRFSGRQFSNSRSEMNVSTLELGDSALYLCASSLEGLAGGPVLGEQFFGPGTRLTVL.

This chain uses TRBV9 with TRBJ2-7, with 7 positions matching TRBD1. Germline lookup yields CDR1 SGDLS and CDR2 YYNGEE. V lost 2 bases, J lost 1 base, and 12 bases stayed unmatched. The CDR3 contains 17 residues. In DNA form, the CDR3 reads TGTGCCAGCAGCGTTAAAGGTACCGCAGGGGGATCCTACGAGCAGTACTTC. It encodes CASSVKGTAGGSYEQYF.

This chain links TRBV30 with TRBJ2-1, with TRBD1 matching over 8 bases. The CDR3 contains 10 residues. Germline values: CDR1 GTSNPN, CDR2 SVGIG (reference sequence). Trimming cost V 7 bases and J 9 bases; bases outside gene matches: 2. The CDR3 here is CAFGQGEQFF. In DNA, the CDR3 is TGTGCCTTCGGACAGGGTGAGCAGTTCTTC.

The chain carries TRBV9 and TRBJ2-5; D gene uncertain. The V and J ends lost 0 bases and 2 bases respectively, with 14 bases between them. Per the germline V gene, CDR1 is SGDLS and CDR2 is YYNGEE. The CDR3 totals 16 residues. CDR3 protein: CASSVGPTRHQETQYF. CDR3 nucleotides: TGTGCCAGCAGCGTAGGGCCAACCCGGCATCAAGAGACCCAGTACTTC.

This clonotype was recorded once. The rearrangement joins TRBV6-6 to TRBJ1-1; TRBD1 is a possible D gene (6 bases). The CDR3 contains 13 residues. CDR1 and CDR2 (germline): MNHNY, SVGAGI (reference sequence). Trimming removed 8 bases at V and 4 bases at J, with 14 bases between. CDR3 sequence (DNA): TGTGCCAGCCGTGAGGGGGTTAGCACTGAAGCTTTCTTT. Translated: CASREGVSTEAFF.

The chain uses TRBV9 and TRBJ2-7, with D perhaps being TRBD1 or TRBD2 (5 bases each). Germline values: CDR1 SGDLS, CDR2 YYNGEE. The CDR3 extends over 13 amino acids. The ends were cut back, 3 bases at V and 6 bases at J, with 13 bases in the middle. Here the CDR3 reads CASSAGTATEQYF. The CDR3 bases are TGTGCCAGCAGCGCCGGGACGGCGACCGAGCAGTACTTC.

The V call is TRBV29-1, the J call TRBJ2-1, with D possibly being TRBD1 or TRBD2 (5 bases each). The V gene's germline CDR1 is SQVTM and CDR2 ANQGSEA. Trimming took off 8 bases at V and 9 bases at J, with 23 bases between the two ends. This CDR3 region has 14 residues. CDR3 bases: TGCAGCACAGGTGGGGACCCCGGCTTAGGTGAGCAGTTCTTC. Translation: CSTGGDPGLGEQFF.

This clonotype appeared a few times. The rearrangement uses TRBV7-9 and TRBJ2-6; 7 bases line up with TRBD1. V lost 4 bases, J lost 2 bases, and 5 bases stayed unmatched. Germline CDR1 and CDR2: SEHNR and FQNEAQ (reference sequence). The CDR3 contains 16 residues. CDR3 residues: CASSSRTGAGANVLTF. CDR3 DNA: TGTGCCAGCAGCTCTAGAACAGGGGCTGGGGCCAACGTCCTGACTTTC. The full variable domain, in which reference TRBV7-9 and TRBJ2-6 provide the parts outside the CDR3, is DTGVSQNPRHKITKRGQNVTFRCDPISEHNRLYWYRQTLGQGPEFLTYFQNEAQLEKSRLLSDRFSAERPKGSFSTLEIQRTEQGDSAMYLCASSSRTGAGANVLTFGAGSRLTVL.

This clonotype was counted a single time. The rearrangement uses TRBV20-1 and TRBJ2-7; TRBD1 agrees at 7 bases. The CDR3 extends over 15 amino acids. Germline assignment: CDR1 DFQATT and CDR2 SNEGSKA (reference sequence). With 0 bases clipped from V and 0 bases from J, the junction kept 5 bases outside the gene matches. The CDR3 DNA reads as TGCAGTGCTAGAGATGGCCCAGGGGGCTCCTACGAGCAGTACTTC. It yields the protein CSARDGPGGSYEQYF.

The chain links TRBV20-1 to TRBJ1-2; a possible D gene is TRBD1 (6 bases). Per the germline V gene, CDR1 is DFQATT and CDR2 is SNEGSKA (reference sequence). The CDR3 runs to 15 residues. V was trimmed by 0 bases and J by 8 bases, leaving 19 bases between them. CDR3 sequence reads: CSARDLWRGAMGYTF. The CDR3 DNA reads TGCAGTGCTAGAGATCTCTGGAGGGGGGCGATGGGCTACACCTTC.

This clonotype was counted once. The chain carries TRBV5-1 and TRBJ1-2, with 7 bases matching TRBD1. V lost 0 bases and J lost 1; bases outside the gene matches: 6. CDR3 length: 16 residues. CDR1 and CDR2 from the germline V gene are SGHRS and YFSETQ. In DNA, the CDR3 is TGCGCCAGCAGCTTGGCTCGGGACAGCCATAACTATGGCTACACCTTC. It specifies CASSLARDSHNYGYTF.

Regarding this clonotype: A read error may account for a junction end that differs from germline. V usage is TRBV19 and J usage is TRBJ2-3, with D possibly being TRBD1 (5 bases). Per germline, CDR1 LNHDA and CDR2 SQIVND (reference sequence). The CDR3 spans 12 residues. The CDR3 sequence: CASRIAGDTQYF. Written as DNA, the CDR3 is TGTGCCAGTAGAATAGCAGGGGATACGCAGTATTTT.

For the CDR3, the DNA is TGTGCCAGCAGCTCCCCGGCTAGCGGCACAGATACGCAGTATTTT. It codes for CASSSPASGTDTQYF. The chain links TRBV5-4 to TRBJ2-3; tentatively, D is TRBD2 (6 bases). V dropped 3 bases and J dropped 1 base, with 12 bases sitting between them. CDR1 SGHNT and CDR2 YYREEE come from the germline V gene (reference sequence). The length of the CDR3 is 15 residues.

The chain couples TRBV9 to TRBJ2-2; D gene ambiguous. Germline CDR1 reads SGDLS; CDR2 reads YYNGEE. The V end was cut by 4 bases, the J end by 4 bases, with 8 bases between. The CDR3 contains 13 residues. The CDR3 reads CASSHIVTGELFF. CDR3 sequence (DNA): TGTGCCAGCAGCCACATAGTCACCGGGGAGCTGTTTTTT.

The chain combines TRBV14 with TRBJ1-2; D is perhaps TRBD1 (5 bases). Trimming removed 6 bases from V and 7 bases from J, with 15 bases in between. This CDR3 is built from 13 residues. Germline V gene data show CDR1 as SGHDN and CDR2 as FVKESK. The chain's CDR3 is CASSRLGVPGYTF. The CDR3 DNA sequence: TGTGCCAGCAGTCGACTAGGGGTCCCTGGCTACACCTTC.

J is TRBJ1-1 and V is TRBV20-1; 7 bases line up with TRBD1. Per the germline V gene, CDR1 is DFQATT and CDR2 is SNEGSKA (reference sequence). This CDR3 comprises 14 residues. The junction had 17 bases not matched to a gene; V was cut back by 6 bases and J by 10 bases. In nucleotides, the CDR3 is TGCAGTGCACTTGCATACCGGGACAGCGGCGGAGCTTTCTTT. This encodes CSALAYRDSGGAFF.